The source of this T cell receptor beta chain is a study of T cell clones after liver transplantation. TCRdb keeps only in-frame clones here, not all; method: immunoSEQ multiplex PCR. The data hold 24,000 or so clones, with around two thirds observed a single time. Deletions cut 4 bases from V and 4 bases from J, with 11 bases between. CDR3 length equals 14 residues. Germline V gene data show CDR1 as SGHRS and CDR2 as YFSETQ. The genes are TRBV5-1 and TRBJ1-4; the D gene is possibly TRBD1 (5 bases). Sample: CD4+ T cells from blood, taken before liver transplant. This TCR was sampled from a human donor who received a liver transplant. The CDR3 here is CASSRDGNNEKLFF. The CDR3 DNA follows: TGCGCCAGCAGCCGGGACGGGAATAATGAAAAACTGTTTTTT. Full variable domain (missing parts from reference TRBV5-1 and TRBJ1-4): KAGVTQTPRYLIKTRGQQVTLSCSPISGHRSVSWYQQTPGQGLQFLFEYFSETQRNKGNFPGRFSGRQFSNSRSEMNVSTLELGDSALYLCASSRDGNNEKLFFGSGTQLSVL.